This paragraph reports one TCR beta chain. The record originates from a study of blood T cell repertoires in COVID-19. Study overall: From the United States, Italy and Spain came samples of acute and convalescent COVID-19.

Original processing notes: For nucleated cells, counts were estimated from reference gene primer amplification. The method was immunoSEQ multiplex PCR; TCRdb's version includes in-frame clones alone and lacks a portion of them. Clonal size and the V and J genes are those of that table, whereas D and trimming came from the DNA. The table records 65,000 to 90,000 clones, just over 85% of them present only once. The CDR3 spans 15 residues. V was cut by 10 bases and J by 4 bases, with 23 bases left in between. CDR1 MNHNY and CDR2 SVGAGI come from the germline V gene (reference sequence). Sequenced: peripheral blood. This receptor was taken from a woman older than 75 in a cohort sampled during active or convalescent COVID-19. J is TRBJ2-7 and V is TRBV6-6, with D perhaps matching TRBD1 (6 bases). The CDR3 DNA follows: TGTGCCACCCAGGACAGTAGAGTCCCCCCTTACGAGCAGTACTTC. Amino acids: CATQDSRVPPYEQYF.